This TCR beta chain is from a study of beta chain features in type 1 diabetes. Study conclusions and caveats: TCRB CDR3s from Type 1 diabetes patients were moderately but significantly shorter in all four CD4+ subsets.

On this clone itself: Its antigen is undetermined.

TCRB transcripts that were expressed got sequenced, as all of the isolated RNA had been reverse transcribed. Using immunoSEQ multiplex PCR, the repertoire was profiled, and TCRdb retains in-frame clones only, with some absent. Here the sample spans around 140,000 clones, roughly 10% being singletons. From germline, CDR1 is LGHNA and CDR2 YSLEER. Germline trimming cut 0 bases from V and 1 base from J; bases unmatched to any gene: 3. This CDR3 contains 15 residues. The source material was naive CD4+ T cells from blood. This receptor was obtained from a man aged 18 to 30 in good health. This chain links TRBV4-3 with TRBJ2-7; 7 nucleotides agree with TRBD2. The CDR3 bases are TGCGCCAGCAGCCAAGATGGCGGGGGATCCTACGAGCAGTACTTC. It encodes CASSQDGGGSYEQYF.